This passage covers 21 T cell receptor beta chains from one sample sequenced in a study of cytotoxic CD8 clonotypes in ibrutinib-treated CLL. Some clones are missing from TCRdb's copy, which holds only in-frame ones; the method was immunoSEQ multiplex PCR. The sample records some 92,000 clones, about 74% being singletons. The specimen was PBMCs, collected after 24 months of ibrutinib treatment. These receptors all stem from a human donor with chronic lymphocytic leukemia.

The chain links TRBV5-1 to TRBJ2-2; 7 bases match TRBD1. This CDR3 contains 15 residues. Per germline, CDR1 SGHRS and CDR2 YFSETQ. J was trimmed by 6 bases and V by 4 bases; bases with no gene match: 9. As DNA, the CDR3 is TGCGCCAGCAGCCCAGGGACAGCTAACCCCGGGGAGCTGTTTTTT. It codes for CASSPGTANPGELFF. Drawing the rest from reference TRBV5-1 and TRBJ2-2, the complete variable domain is KAGVTQTPRYLIKTRGQQVTLSCSPISGHRSVSWYQQTPGQGLQFLFEYFSETQRNKGNFPGRFSGRQFSNSRSEMNVSTLELGDSALYLCASSPGTANPGELFFGEGSRLTVL.

This clone was counted a single time. This chain links TRBV15 with TRBJ2-7; D is undetermined. Germline CDR1 LNHNV, CDR2 YYDKDF (reference sequence). V was trimmed by 0 bases and J by 4 bases, leaving 7 bases between them. This CDR3 spans 13 amino acids. The CDR3 is CATSRDRVYEQYF. CDR3 in DNA: TGTGCCACCAGCAGAGATCGGGTGTACGAGCAGTACTTC.

This rearrangement joins TRBV7-3 to TRBJ2-7; no reliable D call. CDR1 is SGHTA, CDR2 FQGTGA, per germline. The CDR3 runs 14 residues. V lost 5 bases and J 1 base, leaving 12 bases between the germline ends. The CDR3 reads CASSPSGGSYEQYF. CDR3 coding DNA: TGTGCCAGCAGCCCCTCCGGCGGATCCTACGAGCAGTACTTC.

The rearrangement joins TRBV7-6 to TRBJ1-1, with D maybe TRBD1 (6 bases). V gave up 2 bases and J gave up 7 bases, with 11 bases separating them. Germline values: CDR1 SGHVS, CDR2 FNYEAQ. The CDR3 extends over 13 amino acids. CDR3 sequence (DNA): TGTGCCAGCAGCTTATTAGCACAGGGTGAAGCTTTCTTT. This translates into CASSLLAQGEAFF.

The V and J genes are TRBV7-6 and TRBJ2-1; maybe TRBD2 (6 bases). CDR1 SGHVS and CDR2 FNYEAQ come from the germline V gene. This CDR3 is 15 amino acids long. The V and J ends lost 5 bases and 4 bases respectively, with 15 bases between them. CDR3 bases: TGTGCCAGCAGCCCGGGGACTTCCCTTTACAATGAGCAGTTCTTC. Protein product: CASSPGTSLYNEQFF.

The chain uses TRBV10-2 and TRBJ2-3; no definite D call. Germline V gene data show CDR1 as WSHSY and CDR2 as SAAADI. Trimming pared 1 base from V and 2 bases from J, leaving 7 bases between. The CDR3 consists of 14 residues. The CDR3 is CASSEWGNTDTQYF. The CDR3, as DNA: TGCGCCAGCAGTGAGTGGGGTAACACAGATACGCAGTATTTT.

This chain connects TRBV18 to TRBJ2-7; 14 bases align to TRBD2. Trimming at V came to 0 bases and at J to 2 bases, leaving 6 bases not matched to a gene. The CDR3 totals 18 residues. Germline V CDR1 and CDR2: KGHSH, LQKENI. The CDR3 DNA sequence: TGTGCCAGCTCACCACCCGGGACTAGCGGGAGTGATACCTACGAGCAGTACTTC. Its protein is CASSPPGTSGSDTYEQYF. Drawing the rest from reference TRBV18 and TRBJ2-7, the complete variable domain is NAGVMQNPRHLVRRRGQEARLRCSPMKGHSHVYWYRQLPEEGLKFMVYLQKENIIDESGMPKERFSAEFPKEGPSILRIQQVVRGDSAAYFCASSPPGTSGSDTYEQYFGPGTRLTVT.

In this sample, this clone turned up a few times. The CDR3, as DNA: TGCGCCAGCAGCCAAGATTTGGGCCCCGGGCAGCCCCAGCATTTT. It specifies CASSQDLGPGQPQHF. V usage is TRBV4-1 and J usage is TRBJ1-5, with unresolved D. The CDR3 covers 15 residues. Trimming stripped 0 bases from V and 7 bases from J, with 13 bases between. Germline loops: CDR1 MGHRA, CDR2 YSYEKL.

This clone was picked up one time. This chain joins TRBV5-1 and TRBJ2-7; TRBD2 aligns across 10 bases. Losses at the gene ends were 0 bases for V and 4 bases for J; bases not matched to a gene: 4. CDR3 length: 15 residues. CDR1 and CDR2 (germline): SGHRS, YFSETQ. The CDR3 protein is CASSLGASGSYEQYF. The CDR3 nucleotides read TGCGCCAGCAGCTTGGGGGCTAGCGGGAGTTACGAGCAGTACTTC. Full variable domain (remainder filled in from reference TRBV5-1 and TRBJ2-7): KAGVTQTPRYLIKTRGQQVTLSCSPISGHRSVSWYQQTPGQGLQFLFEYFSETQRNKGNFPGRFSGRQFSNSRSEMNVSTLELGDSALYLCASSLGASGSYEQYFGPGTRLTVT.

V and J are TRBV9 and TRBJ2-5; perhaps TRBD2 as D (5 bases). The CDR3 is made up of 16 amino acids. Germline V gene lookup returns CDR1 SGDLS and CDR2 YYNGEE. V lost 2 bases to trimming and J lost 2 bases, with 16 bases between them. CDR3 DNA: TGTGCCAGCAGCGTCTCCCCGGCCAGCGGACAAGAGACCCAGTACTTC. Translation: CASSVSPASGQETQYF.

This rearrangement joins TRBV10-3 to TRBJ2-6; D possibly corresponds to TRBD2 (6 bases). The CDR3 spans 15 residues. Trimming stripped 10 bases from V and 0 bases from J, with 13 bases between. The V gene's germline CDR1 is ENHRY and CDR2 SYGVKD. The CDR3 protein is CATGVGLSGANVLTF. The CDR3 bases are TGTGCCACGGGGGTGGGGCTCTCTGGGGCCAACGTCCTGACTTTC.

The V call is TRBV4-2, the J call TRBJ2-1; 10 bases fit TRBD2. The V gene's germline CDR1 is LGHNA and CDR2 YNFKEQ. This CDR3 contains 16 residues. After removal of 3 bases from V and 6 bases from J, the junction contained 8 bases not matched to a gene. Here the CDR3 reads CASSQGAGGPLNEQFF. CDR3 nucleotide sequence: TGTGCCAGCAGCCAGGGAGCGGGAGGGCCGCTCAATGAGCAGTTCTTC.

The chain joins TRBV19 to TRBJ1-2; tentatively, D is TRBD1 (5 bases). This CDR3 is 13 amino acids long. V was clipped by 2 bases and J by 6 bases, with 10 bases between them. Looked up from germline, CDR1 is LNHDA and CDR2 is SQIVND (reference sequence). The CDR3 here is CASSIWDRDGYTF. The CDR3 DNA is TGTGCCAGTAGTATATGGGACCGCGATGGCTACACCTTC.

This clone was counted a few times. This rearrangement joins TRBV6-6 to TRBJ1-1; D gene uncertain. V shed 8 bases and J shed 1 base, with 5 bases lying between them. The length of the CDR3 is 11 residues. Germline assignment: CDR1 MNHNY and CDR2 SVGAGI (reference sequence). CDR3 nucleotides: TGTGCCAGCGCCTGGAACACTGAAGCTTTCTTT. As protein: CASAWNTEAFF.

The gene calls are TRBV7-6 and TRBJ1-6, with 7 bases fitting TRBD1. This CDR3 has 16 residues. Trimming at V came to 2 bases and at J to 7 bases, leaving 8 bases not matched to a gene. The V gene's germline CDR1 is SGHVS and CDR2 FNYEAQ. CDR3 bases: TGTGCCAGCAGCTTATCAGGGGGGACGGGAAATTCACCCCTCCACTTT. This translates into CASSLSGGTGNSPLHF.

The gene calls are TRBV6-4 and TRBJ2-3, with a possible D match to TRBD1 (6 bases). Germline loops: CDR1 MRHNA, CDR2 SNTAGT. CDR3 length: 15 amino acids. Trimming removed 6 bases at V and 3 bases at J, with 16 bases between. CDR3 nucleotide sequence: TGTGCCAGCAGCCCGAACAGGGTTATGACAGATACGCAGTATTTT. This codes for CASSPNRVMTDTQYF.

The CDR3 DNA reads TGCGCCACGCGGAGGATAACTGAAGCTTTCTTT. It specifies CATRRITEAFF. The chain employs TRBV10-1 and TRBJ1-1; no clear D. CDR1 is WNHNN and CDR2 is SYGVQD in the germline V gene (reference sequence). The CDR3 sequence is 11 residues long. Trimming cost V 10 bases and J 5 bases, with 11 bases left between them.

V is TRBV18 and J is TRBJ2-1; 7 positions match TRBD2. J lost 2 bases, V lost 3 bases, and 4 bases had no gene match. The CDR3 length is 15 residues. Germline CDR1 and CDR2: KGHSH and LQKENI. The CDR3 loop reads CASSPGEGTYNEQFF. The CDR3 DNA reads TGTGCCAGCTCACCCGGGGAGGGCACCTACAATGAGCAGTTCTTC.

In this sample, this clone turned up once. The V call is TRBV19, the J call TRBJ1-4; 7 bases are shared with TRBD1. J lost 7 bases, V lost 1 base, and 9 bases had no gene match. The CDR3 spans 16 residues. The germline V gene encodes CDR1 LNHDA and CDR2 SQIVND (reference sequence). The CDR3 reads CASSIGIDRAFEKLFF. DNA for the CDR3: TGTGCCAGTAGTATAGGGATCGACAGGGCGTTTGAAAAACTGTTTTTT.

The chain recombines TRBV7-9 with TRBJ1-2, with TRBD1 as a possible D gene (5 bases). CDR1 and CDR2 from the germline V gene are SEHNR and FQNEAQ (reference sequence). The CDR3 sequence is 13 residues long. Deletions cut 3 bases from V and 6 bases from J, with 11 bases between. The chain's CDR3 is CASSFSAGHGYTF. The CDR3 DNA is TGTGCCAGCAGCTTTTCGGCAGGGCATGGCTACACCTTC.

This chain uses TRBV10-1 with TRBJ2-3; 9 bases are shared with TRBD2. CDR1 and CDR2 (germline): WNHNN, SYGVQD (reference sequence). This CDR3 spans 13 amino acids. V trimming: 2 bases; J trimming: 10 bases; junction bases outside the gene matches: 4. CDR3 region: CASSEDSGGAQYF. In DNA, the CDR3 is TGCGCCAGCAGTGAGGATAGCGGGGGCGCGCAGTATTTT.